This T cell receptor beta chain was identified in a study of identical twins. Turning to this clonotype: What it binds is not known.

Notes on the study in general: Reduced insertions were recorded for abundant cord blood beta clonotypes, with no such pattern in memory repertoires.

V was pared by 4 bases and J by 3 bases, with 4 bases of the junction left unmatched. The CDR3 runs to 16 residues. Germline V gives CDR1 SGHRS, CDR2 YFSETQ. MiXCR was run by TCRdb on the 5' RACE reads, yielding one entry per CDR3 protein. The sample holds around 450,000 distinct CDR3 sequences, 12% to 15% seen once. These data also formed part of another study, on yellow fever vaccine responses in identical twins.

The TCR comes from a woman aged 18-29 years in good health. The chain couples TRBV5-1 to TRBJ2-1; 13 bases align to TRBD2. The specimen was CD4+ T cells sorted from blood. As DNA, the CDR3 is TGCGCCAGCAGCATAGGGACTAGCGGGATCTACAATGAGCAGTTCTTC. As protein: CASSIGTSGIYNEQFF.